This TCR beta chain was identified in a study of early T cells in non-severe SARS-CoV-2 infection (dated by TCRdb to the early 2020s). At the level of the whole study: Bulk RNA from unsorted whole blood was used for TCR sequencing, so alpha and beta chains could not be paired.

Library preparation employed 5' RACE. Sequencing took place on a NextSeq 500. Unique molecular identifiers were attached to individual cDNA molecules in the TCR library protocol so that sequencing error and PCR bias could be corrected. Sequencing covered both TCR alpha and beta chains, and within each sample the abundances of alpha and beta sequences were tightly co-correlated. Per the authors' processing: Decombinator V4 was used to annotate the V gene, J gene and CDR3 of the TCR sequences. Expanded TCRs were defined as changing significantly between any two time points under a Poisson model with p below 0.0001. TCR abundances were normalised to the total number of TCRs sequenced per sample and were expressed as counts per million. VDJdb, accessed 1 November 2021, was searched for CMV, EBV and SARS-CoV-2 annotated TCRs, with TCRs annotated for multiple antigens excluded. TCRdb itself trimmed the public reads at Q25 with fastp, ran MiXCR and retained productive beta chains. Duplicate CDR3 protein sequences are folded into a single record with the most common DNA and genes. TCRdb assigned the V and J calls; the authors' analysis was not used. Counted in this sample were 48,000 or so distinct CDR3 sequences; 6.2% of them appeared once. The leading ten clones occupy approximately 6.3% of the sample.

The study was a case-control design nested within a healthcare worker cohort in London, UK, with weekly nasopharyngeal swab PCR tests and blood sampling. Healthcare workers were recruited during the week of the UK lockdown, between 23 and 31 March 2020, and followed weekly for up to 16 weeks. Broad study findings and their caveats: VDJdb matching was skewed toward anti-spike CD8 responses, so virus-specific expansions were likely underestimated and private and CD4 specificities were missed.

Concerning this clonotype: It lacks a known antigen. No base-level quality is on record; no much larger clone is a single base apart.

Sequences were derived from whole blood, sampled at baseline. The receptor comes from an adult who was a healthcare worker with PCR-confirmed SARS-CoV-2 infection or an uninfected control (not recorded which).

The CDR3 reads CASSLWESTDTQYF. The nucleotide sequence is TGCGCCAGCAGCTTGTGGGAGAGCACAGATACGCAGTATTTT. The chain uses TRBV5-1 and TRBJ2-3; tentative D gene TRBD2, with 5 bases matching. Cut back by 1 base and 0 bases, the V and J ends lie 6 bases apart. The CDR3 spans 14 residues, from the cysteine through the phenylalanine. CDR3 DNA is the only sequence kept; it has 42 bases, read in frame from the first base. CDR1 and CDR2 were assigned from the germline V gene as SGHRS and YFSETQ. The reference TRBV5-1 and TRBJ2-3 proteins fill in what lies around the CDR3, so the full variable domain reads KAGVTQTPRYLIKTRGQQVTLSCSPISGHRSVSWYQQTPGQGLQFLFEYFSETQRNKGNFPGRFSGRQFSNSRSEMNVSTLELGDSALYLCASSLWESTDTQYFGPGTRLTVL.